The 5 T cell receptor beta chains in this list originate from one sample, sequenced in a study of cytomegalovirus exposure and HLA in healthy donors. It was with 60 Vbeta and 13 Jbeta primers that the PCR ran. Using immunoSEQ multiplex PCR, the repertoire was profiled, and TCRdb retains in-frame clones only, with some absent. The table shows some 77,000 clones, with 79% occurring only once. Input material: PBMCs. The receptors derive from a man aged 25-40 years in good health and CMV-seronegative.

This clone was recorded once. The gene calls are TRBV5-1 and TRBJ2-1, with 10 nucleotides matching TRBD2. The J segment lost 14 bases and the V segment lost 0 bases, leaving 11 bases of the junction unmatched. The CDR3 has 15 residues. CDR1 SGHRS and CDR2 YFSETQ come from the germline V gene. The CDR3 region is CASSLASGRGLGEFF. The CDR3 DNA follows: TGCGCCAGCAGCTTGGCTAGCGGGAGAGGGTTGGGGGAGTTCTTC.

The chain has TRBV2 and TRBJ2-3, with D possibly being TRBD1 (6 bases). Trimming cost V 10 bases and J 1 base, with 18 bases left between them. The CDR3 is 15 amino acids. The germline V gene encodes CDR1 SNHLY and CDR2 FYNNEI. CDR3 amino acids: CANRAQAGGTDTQYF. CDR3 DNA: TGTGCCAACCGAGCTCAGGCAGGGGGCACAGATACGCAGTATTTT.

The chain has TRBV6-1 and TRBJ2-3, with D perhaps TRBD1 (5 bases). Trimming took 7 bases from V and 2 from J, leaving 13 bases between them. Looked up from germline, CDR1 is MNHNS and CDR2 is SASEGT. CDR3 length equals 14 residues. CDR3 sequence: CASKGRDNTDTQYF. CDR3 sequence (DNA): TGTGCCAGCAAGGGGCGAGACAACACAGATACGCAGTATTTT.

The genes are TRBV7-9 and TRBJ1-5; the D gene is possibly TRBD1 (5 bases). From germline, CDR1 is SEHNR and CDR2 FQNEAQ (reference sequence). Between the trimmed V and J ends, which lost 5 bases and 0 bases, there was a span of 14 bases. The CDR3 spans 16 residues. CDR3 in amino acids: CASSPQVGGSNQPQHF. The CDR3 DNA reads TGTGCCAGCAGCCCTCAGGTCGGGGGTAGCAATCAGCCCCAGCATTTT.

The chain carries TRBV29-1 and TRBJ2-7; maybe TRBD1 (6 bases). The V end was cut by 5 bases, the J end by 2 bases, with 16 bases between. The CDR3 totals 14 residues. The germline V gene encodes CDR1 SQVTM and CDR2 ANQGSEA. The CDR3 sequence: CSVCLDSRPYEQYF. The DNA of the CDR3 is TGCAGCGTTTGTCTGGACAGCCGACCCTACGAGCAGTACTTC.